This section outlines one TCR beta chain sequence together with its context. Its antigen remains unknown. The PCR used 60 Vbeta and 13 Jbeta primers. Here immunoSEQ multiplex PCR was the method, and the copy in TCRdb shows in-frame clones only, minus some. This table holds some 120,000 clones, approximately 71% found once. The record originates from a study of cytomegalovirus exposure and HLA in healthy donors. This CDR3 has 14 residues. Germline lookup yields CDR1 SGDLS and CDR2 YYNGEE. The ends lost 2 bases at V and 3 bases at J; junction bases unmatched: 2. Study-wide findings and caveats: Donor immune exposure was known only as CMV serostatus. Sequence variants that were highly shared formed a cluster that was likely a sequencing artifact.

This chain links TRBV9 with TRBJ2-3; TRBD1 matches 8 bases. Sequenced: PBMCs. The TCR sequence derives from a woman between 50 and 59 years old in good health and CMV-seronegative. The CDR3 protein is CASSVRGHTDTQYF. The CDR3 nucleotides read TGTGCCAGCAGCGTCAGGGGGCATACAGATACGCAGTATTTT.